This T cell receptor (beta chain) was profiled in a study of control samples from healthy donors and cancer patients. The repertoire was sequenced with immunoSEQ multiplex PCR; TCRdb's copy has only in-frame clones and lacks some. The sample has around 110,000 clones; over 85% are singletons. Trimming stripped 7 bases from V and 1 base from J, with 10 bases between. Germline CDR1 SQVTM, CDR2 ANQGSEA. The CDR3 sequence is 12 residues long. The V call is TRBV29-1, the J call TRBJ1-2; unclear D gene. Specimen: blood. The sequence came from a man aged 25-45 years in good health. The CDR3 sequence is CSAVMLNYGYTF. The CDR3 coding sequence is TGCAGCGCCGTCATGCTTAACTATGGCTACACCTTC.